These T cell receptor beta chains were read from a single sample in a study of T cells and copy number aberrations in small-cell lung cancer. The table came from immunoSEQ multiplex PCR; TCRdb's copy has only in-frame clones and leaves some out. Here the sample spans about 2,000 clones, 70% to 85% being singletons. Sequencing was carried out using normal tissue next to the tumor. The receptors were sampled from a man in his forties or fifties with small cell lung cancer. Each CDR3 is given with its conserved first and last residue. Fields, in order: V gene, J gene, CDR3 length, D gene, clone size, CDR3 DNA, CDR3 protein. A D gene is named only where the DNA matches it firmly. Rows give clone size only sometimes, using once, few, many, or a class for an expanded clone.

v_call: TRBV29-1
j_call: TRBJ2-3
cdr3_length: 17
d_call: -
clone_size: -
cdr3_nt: TGCAGCGTTGAAGGCGGGATGAGGCGAACTAGCACAGATACGCAGTATTTT
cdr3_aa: CSVEGGMRRTSTDTQYF

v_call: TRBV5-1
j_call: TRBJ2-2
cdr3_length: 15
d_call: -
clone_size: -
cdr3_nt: TGCGCCAGCAGCTTGGCACTAGCGAACACCGGGGAGCTGTTTTTT
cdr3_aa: CASSLALANTGELFF

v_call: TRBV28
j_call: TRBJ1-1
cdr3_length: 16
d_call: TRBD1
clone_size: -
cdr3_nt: TGTGCCAGCAGTGAAGCTAATGGACAGGGTGGCACTGAAGCTTTCTTT
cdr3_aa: CASSEANGQGGTEAFF

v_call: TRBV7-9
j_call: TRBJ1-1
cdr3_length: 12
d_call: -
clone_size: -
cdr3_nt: TGTGCCAGCAGCTTCGAGGGCGGTGAAGCTTTCTTT
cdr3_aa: CASSFEGGEAFF

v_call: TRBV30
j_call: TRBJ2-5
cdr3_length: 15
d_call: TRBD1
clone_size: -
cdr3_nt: TGTGCCTGGAGTGTTTGGGACAGAAAACAAGAGACCCAGTACTTC
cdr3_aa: CAWSVWDRKQETQYF

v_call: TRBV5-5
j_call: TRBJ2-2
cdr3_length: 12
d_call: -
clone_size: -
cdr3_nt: TGTGCCAGCAGCTTCTGGGCCGGGGAGCTGTTTTTT
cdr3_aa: CASSFWAGELFF

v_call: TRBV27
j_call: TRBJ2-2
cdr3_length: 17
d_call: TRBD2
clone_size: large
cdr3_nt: TGTGCCAGCCGATTTCAACTAGCGGGAGTAAACGCCGGGGAGCTGTTTTTT
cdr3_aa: CASRFQLAGVNAGELFF

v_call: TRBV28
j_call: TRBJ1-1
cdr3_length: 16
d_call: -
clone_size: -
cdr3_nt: TGTGCCAGCATCAGTAACCCTGGGCGAGTGAACACTGAAGCTTTCTTT
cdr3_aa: CASISNPGRVNTEAFF

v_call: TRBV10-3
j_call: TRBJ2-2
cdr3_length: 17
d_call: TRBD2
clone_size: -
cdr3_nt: TGTGCCATCAGTGATGCGACTAGCGGGTTTTACACCGGGGAGCTGTTTTTT
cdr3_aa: CAISDATSGFYTGELFF

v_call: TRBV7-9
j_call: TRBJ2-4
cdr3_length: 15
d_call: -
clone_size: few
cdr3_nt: TGTGCCAGCAGCGGGGGGTGGAGCCGCAAAAACATTCAGTACTTC
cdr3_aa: CASSGGWSRKNIQYF

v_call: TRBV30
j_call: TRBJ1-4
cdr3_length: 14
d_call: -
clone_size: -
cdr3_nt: TGTGCCTGGGCCAGAGGGGCTTCGGATGAAAAACTGTTTTTT
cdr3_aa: CAWARGASDEKLFF

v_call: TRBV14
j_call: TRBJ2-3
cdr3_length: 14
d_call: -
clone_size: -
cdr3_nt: TGTGCCAGCAGCCAAGGACCCCTTAGAAATACGCAGTATTTT
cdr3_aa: CASSQGPLRNTQYF

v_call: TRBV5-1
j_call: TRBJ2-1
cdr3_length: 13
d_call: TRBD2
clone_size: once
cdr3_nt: TGCGCCAGCAGCTTATGGCGGGAGTATGAGCAGTTCTTC
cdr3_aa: CASSLWREYEQFF

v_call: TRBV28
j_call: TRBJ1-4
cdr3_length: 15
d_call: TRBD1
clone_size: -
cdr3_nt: TGTGCCAGCAGGTTAGGGACAGATTCTAATGAAAAACTGTTTTTT
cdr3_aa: CASRLGTDSNEKLFF

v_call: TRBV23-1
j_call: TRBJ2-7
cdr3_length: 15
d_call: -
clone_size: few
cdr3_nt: TGCGCCAGCAGTCTTAATACCTCCCCCTCCTACGAGCAGTACTTC
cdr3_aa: CASSLNTSPSYEQYF

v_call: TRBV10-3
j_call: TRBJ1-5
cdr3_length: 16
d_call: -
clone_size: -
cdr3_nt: TGTGCCATCAGTGGGGGTTCCACCGAGGGCAATCAGCCCCAGCATTTT
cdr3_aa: CAISGGSTEGNQPQHF

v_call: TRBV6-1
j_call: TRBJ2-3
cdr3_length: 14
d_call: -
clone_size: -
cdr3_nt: TGTGCCAGCATTGCGGGCTTTAGCACAGATACGCAGTATTTT
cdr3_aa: CASIAGFSTDTQYF

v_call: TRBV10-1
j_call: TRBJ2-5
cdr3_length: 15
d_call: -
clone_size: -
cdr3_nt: TGCGCCAGCAGTGAGAATCGGGGAAAGAGAGAGACCCAGTACTTC
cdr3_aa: CASSENRGKRETQYF

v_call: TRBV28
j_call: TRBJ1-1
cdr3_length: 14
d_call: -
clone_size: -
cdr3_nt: TGTGCCAGCAGTTTATCGGGACGGACCATTGAAGCTTTCTTT
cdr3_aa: CASSLSGRTIEAFF

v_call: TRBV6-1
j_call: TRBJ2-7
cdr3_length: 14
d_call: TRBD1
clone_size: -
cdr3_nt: TGTGCCGCAAACCTGGACAGGGGGCGATACGAGCAGTACTTC
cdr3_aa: CAANLDRGRYEQYF

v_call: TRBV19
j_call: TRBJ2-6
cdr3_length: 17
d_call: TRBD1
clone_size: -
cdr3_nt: TGTGCCAGTAACGACAGGGCATCTCGGTCTGGGGCCAACGTCCTGACTTTC
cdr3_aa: CASNDRASRSGANVLTF

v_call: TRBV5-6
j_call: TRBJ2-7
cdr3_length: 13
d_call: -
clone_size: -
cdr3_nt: TGTGCCAGCAGCCCAGGGTATAGGTACGAGCAGTACTTC
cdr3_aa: CASSPGYRYEQYF

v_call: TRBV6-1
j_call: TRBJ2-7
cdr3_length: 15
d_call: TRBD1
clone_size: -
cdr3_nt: TGTGCCATTAGTCCGACAGGGGAGAGCTCCTACGAGCAGTACTTC
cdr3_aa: CAISPTGESSYEQYF

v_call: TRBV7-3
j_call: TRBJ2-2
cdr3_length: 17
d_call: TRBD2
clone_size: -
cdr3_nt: TGTGCCAGCAGCCCCGGGACTAGCGGGAGCCTCACCGGGGAGCTGTTTTTT
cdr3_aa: CASSPGTSGSLTGELFF

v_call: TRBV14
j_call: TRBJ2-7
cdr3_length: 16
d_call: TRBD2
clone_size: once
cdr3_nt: TGTGCCAGCAGCCAACTCAGGACTAGCTCTACCTACGAGCAGTACTTC
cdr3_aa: CASSQLRTSSTYEQYF

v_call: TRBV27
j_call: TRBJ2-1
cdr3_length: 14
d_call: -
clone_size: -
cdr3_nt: TGTGCCAGCAGGAAGCCATACTCCTACAATGAGCAGTTCTTC
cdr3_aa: CASRKPYSYNEQFF

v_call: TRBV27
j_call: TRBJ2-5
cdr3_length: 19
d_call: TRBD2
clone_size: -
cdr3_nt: TGTGCCAGCAGTTTATTAGGGACTAGCGGGAGTTTATGGGAAGAGACCCAGTACTTC
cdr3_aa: CASSLLGTSGSLWEETQYF

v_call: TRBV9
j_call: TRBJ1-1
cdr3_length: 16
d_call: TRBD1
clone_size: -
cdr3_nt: TGTGCCAGCAGCGCAGGGGGGGGCGGAATGAACACTGAAGCTTTCTTT
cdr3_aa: CASSAGGGGMNTEAFF

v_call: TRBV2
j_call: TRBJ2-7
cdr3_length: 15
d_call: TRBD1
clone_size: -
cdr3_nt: TGTGCCAGCATGAGGCGGGGACAGGGGGCGCGGGAGCAGTACTTC
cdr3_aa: CASMRRGQGAREQYF

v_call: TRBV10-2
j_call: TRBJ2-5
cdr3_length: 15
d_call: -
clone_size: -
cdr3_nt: TGCGCCAGCAGTGAAGGGCTCCCCATTCAAGAGACCCAGTACTTC
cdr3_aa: CASSEGLPIQETQYF

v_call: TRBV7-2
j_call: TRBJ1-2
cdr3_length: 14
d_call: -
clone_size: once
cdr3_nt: TGTGCCAGCAGTTGGGGGGTTTCGACAGTAGGCTACACCTTC
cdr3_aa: CASSWGVSTVGYTF

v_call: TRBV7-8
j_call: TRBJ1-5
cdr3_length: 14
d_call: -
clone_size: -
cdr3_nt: TGTGCCAGCAGCTTAGCAGGGGCAGGTCAGCCCCAGCATTTT
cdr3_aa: CASSLAGAGQPQHF

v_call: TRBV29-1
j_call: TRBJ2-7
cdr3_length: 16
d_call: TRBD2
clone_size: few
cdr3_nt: TGCAGCGTTGCGGAACTAGCGGGAGGGCCGTACTACGAGCAGTACTTC
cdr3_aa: CSVAELAGGPYYEQYF

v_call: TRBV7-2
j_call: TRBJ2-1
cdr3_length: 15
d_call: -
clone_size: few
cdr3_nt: TGTGCCAGCAGCCCGGGACATCAAGAAGGTGATGAGCAGTTCTTC
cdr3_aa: CASSPGHQEGDEQFF

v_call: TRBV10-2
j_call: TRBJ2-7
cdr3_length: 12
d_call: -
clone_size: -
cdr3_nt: TGCGCCAGCAGTGAACTAGGGGACGAGCAGTACTTC
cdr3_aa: CASSELGDEQYF

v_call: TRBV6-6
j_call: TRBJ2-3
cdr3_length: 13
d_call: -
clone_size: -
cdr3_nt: TGTGCCAGCAGTTACAGGGGCCGGGATACGCAGTATTTT
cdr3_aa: CASSYRGRDTQYF

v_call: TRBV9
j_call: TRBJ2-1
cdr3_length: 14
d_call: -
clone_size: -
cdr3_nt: TGTGCCAGCACAGGGAGCGGATCCTACAATGAGCAGTTCTTC
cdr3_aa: CASTGSGSYNEQFF

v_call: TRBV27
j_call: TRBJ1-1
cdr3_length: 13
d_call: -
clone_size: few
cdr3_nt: TGTGCCAGCAGTACACCAGAGAACACTGAAGCTTTCTTT
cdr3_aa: CASSTPENTEAFF

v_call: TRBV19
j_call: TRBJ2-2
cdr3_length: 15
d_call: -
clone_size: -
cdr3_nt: TGTGCCAGTAGTATCATCGTAGCGAACACCGGGGAGCTGTTTTTT
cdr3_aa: CASSIIVANTGELFF

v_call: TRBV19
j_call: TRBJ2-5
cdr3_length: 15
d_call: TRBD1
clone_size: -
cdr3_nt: TGTGCCAGTAGTATAGCAGGGGGCTTTAAAGAGACCCAGTACTTC
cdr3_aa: CASSIAGGFKETQYF

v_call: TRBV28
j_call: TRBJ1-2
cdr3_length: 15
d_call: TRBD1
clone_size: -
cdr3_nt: TGTGCCAGCAGAATACAGGGGGGGCCTAACTATGGCTACACCTTC
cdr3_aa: CASRIQGGPNYGYTF

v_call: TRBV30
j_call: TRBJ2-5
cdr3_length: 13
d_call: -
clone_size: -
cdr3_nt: TGTGCCTGGAGTCGCTCCCCCAGGGAGACCCAGTACTTC
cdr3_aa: CAWSRSPRETQYF

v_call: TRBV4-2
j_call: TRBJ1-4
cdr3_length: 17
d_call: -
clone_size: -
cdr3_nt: TGTGCCAGCAGCCAAGGACGTATGACCGGGGGAAATGAGGAACTGTTTTTT
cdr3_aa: CASSQGRMTGGNEELFF

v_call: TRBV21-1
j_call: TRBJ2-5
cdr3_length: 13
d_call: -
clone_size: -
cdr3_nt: TGTGCCAGCCGACACAGGGGGCGCGAGACCCAGTACTTC
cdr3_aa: CASRHRGRETQYF